The 21 T cell receptor beta chains reported below all come from one sample, sequenced in a study of blood T cell repertoires in COVID-19. The repertoire was sequenced with immunoSEQ multiplex PCR; TCRdb's copy has only in-frame clones and lacks some. Here the sample spans approximately 220,000 clones, 82% being singletons. Sequenced: peripheral blood. The receptors come from an older woman with acute or convalescent COVID-19.

This clone was counted only a few times. The chain is built from TRBV18 and TRBJ1-1; TRBD1 agrees at 8 bases. Germline loops: CDR1 KGHSH, CDR2 LQKENI. The CDR3 extends over 13 amino acids. J was trimmed by 6 bases and V by 4 bases; bases with no gene match: 4. DNA of the CDR3: TGTGCCAGCTCACAGGGACAGGCGGCTGAAGCTTTCTTT. Translating gives CASSQGQAAEAFF.

In this sample, this clone turned up once. The rearrangement links TRBV19 to TRBJ2-3; a weak D match, TRBD1 (6 bases). CDR1 LNHDA and CDR2 SQIVND come from the germline V gene (reference sequence). This CDR3 has 15 residues. V shed 0 bases and J shed 1 base, with 8 bases lying between them. The CDR3 is CASSIEYRGTDTQYF. The DNA for the CDR3 is TGTGCCAGTAGTATAGAGTACAGGGGCACAGATACGCAGTATTTT.

The chain is built from TRBV28 and TRBJ2-3; unclear D gene. The CDR3 length is 12 residues. The germline V gene encodes CDR1 MDHEN and CDR2 SYDVKM. Trimming pared 2 bases from V and 6 bases from J, leaving 6 bases between. The CDR3, as DNA: TGTGCCAGCAGTTTACCTTCTGATACGCAGTATTTT. Its translation is CASSLPSDTQYF.

The chain joins TRBV29-1 to TRBJ1-2; 12 bases are a match to TRBD1. V gave up 5 bases and J gave up 7 bases; unmatched junction bases: 17. Germline-derived CDR1 and CDR2 are SQVTM and ANQGSEA. This CDR3 region has 17 residues. CDR3: CSVSKFSTGQGAAGYTF. CDR3 bases: TGCAGCGTTTCCAAATTCTCTACGGGACAGGGGGCAGCTGGCTACACCTTC. Full variable domain (missing parts from reference TRBV29-1 and TRBJ1-2): SAVISQKPSRDICQRGTSLTIQCQVDSQVTMMFWYRQQPGQSLTLIATANQGSEATYESGFVIDKFPISRPNLTFSTLTVSNMSPEDSSIYLCSVSKFSTGQGAAGYTFGSGTRLTVV.

This rearrangement joins TRBV6-5 to TRBJ2-5, with 9 bases aligning to TRBD1. J gave up 1 base and V 4 bases, and 7 bases lay outside the gene matches. The CDR3 runs 16 residues. Germline loops: CDR1 MNHEY, CDR2 SVGAGI. CDR3 nucleotide sequence: TGTGCCAGCAGTTCCCGAATGACAGGGGGCCAAGAGACCCAGTACTTC. Translating gives CASSSRMTGGQETQYF.

The chain joins TRBV6-2 or TRBV6-3 to TRBJ2-1, with 7 bases identical to TRBD1. With V trimmed by 0 bases and J by 1 base, 3 bases remained unmatched. The CDR3 runs 16 residues. The germline V gene has CDR1 MNHEY and CDR2 SVGEGT. CDR3: CASSYSRTGSYNEQFF. The CDR3 nucleotides read TGTGCCAGCAGTTACTCGAGGACAGGTTCCTACAATGAGCAGTTCTTC.

The V call is TRBV27, the J call TRBJ2-7; possibly TRBD2 for D (5 bases). The CDR3 contains 13 residues. Germline V gene lookup returns CDR1 MNHEY and CDR2 SMNVEV (reference sequence). Trimming stripped 0 bases from V and 2 bases from J, with 5 bases between. CDR3 amino acids: CASSLSRAYEQYF. The DNA for the CDR3 is TGTGCCAGCAGTTTATCGAGGGCCTACGAGCAGTACTTC.

V usage is TRBV10-3 and J usage is TRBJ2-3; TRBD2 agrees at 16 bases. This CDR3 spans 17 amino acids. Germline V CDR1 and CDR2: ENHRY, SYGVKD. V lost 7 bases and J lost 5; bases outside the gene matches: 9. For the CDR3, the DNA is TGTGCCATCACCGCGGGACTAGCGGGGGGGGGCATAGATACGCAGTATTTT. This translates into CAITAGLAGGGIDTQYF.

This chain connects TRBV28 to TRBJ2-3; 7 bases match TRBD1. From germline, CDR1 is MDHEN and CDR2 SYDVKM. The CDR3 sequence is 12 residues long. V lost 8 bases to trimming and J lost 2 bases; unmatched junction nucleotides: 1. The CDR3 bases are TGTGCCAGCGGACAGGACACAGATACGCAGTATTTT. Its translation is CASGQDTDTQYF.

The chain uses TRBV7-2 and TRBJ1-4, with no clear D. The CDR3 contains 14 residues. Germline loops: CDR1 SGHTA, CDR2 FQGNSA. V was clipped by 8 bases and J by 3 bases, with 13 bases between them. The CDR3, as DNA: TGTGCCAGCTCAAAGTGGCGGTCTAATGAAAAACTGTTTTTT. It is translated as CASSKWRSNEKLFF. The full variable domain, completed using reference TRBV7-2 and TRBJ1-4, is GAGVSQSPSNKVTEKGKDVELRCDPISGHTALYWYRQSLGQGLEFLIYFQGNSAPDKSGLPSDRFSAERTGGSVSTLTIQRTQQEDSAVYLCASSKWRSNEKLFFGSGTQLSVL.

The V call is TRBV10-2, the J call TRBJ1-2, with TRBD1 as a possible D gene (5 bases). V lost 6 bases, J lost 5 bases, and 19 bases lay in between. The CDR3 consists of 15 residues. Germline values: CDR1 WSHSY, CDR2 SAAADI. The CDR3 region has the DNA TGCGCCAGCAGGGACGTTACAGGATTCCGATATGGCTACACCTTC. Amino acid sequence: CASRDVTGFRYGYTF.

In DNA, the CDR3 is TGTGCCGCCATGCAGGGAAACACCATATATTTT. Translation: CAAMQGNTIYF. The V and J genes are TRBV6-6 and TRBJ1-3, with D uncertain. Trimming removed 11 bases from V and 4 bases from J, with 9 bases in between. The CDR3 spans 11 residues. From germline, CDR1 is MNHNY and CDR2 SVGAGI (reference sequence).

V is TRBV4-3 and J is TRBJ1-5; possibly TRBD1 for D (6 bases). The CDR3 has 15 amino acids. V was pared by 0 bases and J by 5 bases, with 11 bases between. In germline, CDR1 is LGHNA, CDR2 YSLEER. Written as DNA, the CDR3 is TGCGCCAGCAGCCAAGATGGGGGGGCGGATCAGCCCCAGCATTTT. This encodes CASSQDGGADQPQHF.

V gene TRBV6-5 combines with J gene TRBJ1-2, with 10 nucleotides matching TRBD1. V trimming: 5 bases; J trimming: 6 bases; junction bases outside the gene matches: 9. The CDR3 has 15 residues. Germline V lookup: CDR1 MNHEY, CDR2 SVGAGI. DNA for the CDR3: TGTGCCAGCAGTCCGACAGGGGGCTTTAAGGATGGCTACACCTTC. Translation gives CASSPTGGFKDGYTF.

CDR3 in DNA: TGTGCCAGCAGGGACAGTTTCTACGAGCAGTACTTC. This gives the protein CASRDSFYEQYF. The chain couples TRBV6-5 to TRBJ2-7; D might be TRBD1 (6 bases). Per the germline V gene, CDR1 is MNHEY and CDR2 is SVGAGI. The CDR3 sequence is 12 residues long. V lost 6 bases, J lost 3 bases, and 9 bases lay in between.

The chain recombines TRBV9 with TRBJ2-1, with a possible D match to TRBD2 (6 bases). There are 16 residues in the CDR3. The V and J ends lost 0 bases and 5 bases respectively, with 15 bases between them. CDR1 is SGDLS and CDR2 is YYNGEE in the germline V gene. CDR3 sequence reads: CASSVEGRGGDNEQFF. In DNA form, the CDR3 reads TGTGCCAGCAGCGTAGAAGGGCGGGGCGGTGACAATGAGCAGTTCTTC.

The rearrangement uses TRBV7-2 and TRBJ2-1, with TRBD2 identical over 11 bases. The CDR3 length is 15 residues. V trimming: 4 bases; J trimming: 5 bases; junction bases outside the gene matches: 4. CDR1 is SGHTA, CDR2 FQGNSA, per germline. The CDR3 sequence: CASSSGTSGNNEQFF. The CDR3 DNA is TGTGCCAGCAGCTCCGGGACTAGCGGAAACAATGAGCAGTTCTTC.

The rearrangement uses TRBV7-8 and TRBJ2-5, with TRBD1 matching over 7 bases. The CDR3 is 14 amino acids. V was clipped by 3 bases and J by 5 bases; unmatched bases: 6. Per germline, CDR1 SGHVS and CDR2 FQNEAQ. The CDR3 protein is CASSLSDRRETQYF. The CDR3 DNA sequence: TGTGCCAGCAGCTTGTCGGACAGGCGGGAGACCCAGTACTTC.

The V call is TRBV27, the J call TRBJ2-7; D possibly corresponds to TRBD1 (5 bases). In germline, CDR1 is MNHEY, CDR2 SMNVEV (reference sequence). Trimming removed 2 bases from V and 4 bases from J, with 15 bases in between. CDR3 length: 15 residues. CDR3 nucleotides: TGTGCCAGCAGTTTAGGTTTGGGGCAGACATACGAGCAGTACTTC. Protein sequence: CASSLGLGQTYEQYF.

The chain employs TRBV19 and TRBJ1-5; 9 bases match TRBD1. From germline, CDR1 is LNHDA and CDR2 SQIVND (reference sequence). With 5 bases clipped from V and 6 bases from J, the junction kept 8 bases outside the gene matches. The CDR3 contains 15 residues. The CDR3 sequence is CASSVTGGASQPQHF. DNA of the CDR3: TGTGCCAGTAGTGTAACAGGGGGCGCGAGTCAGCCCCAGCATTTT.

This clone occurred a few times. The V and J genes are TRBV7-9 and TRBJ1-3, with D possibly being TRBD1 (6 bases). The CDR3 extends over 15 amino acids. Germline CDR1 SEHNR, CDR2 FQNEAQ (reference sequence). V lost 2 bases to trimming and J lost 4 bases, with 12 bases between them. CDR3 loop: CASSLNQGTGNTIYF. The CDR3, as DNA: TGTGCCAGCAGCTTAAACCAGGGGACGGGAAACACCATATATTTT.